A selection of T cell receptor beta chains follows, all from one sample in a study of PD-1 blockade in classical Hodgkin lymphoma. The method was immunoSEQ multiplex PCR; TCRdb's version includes in-frame clones alone and lacks a portion of them. Of roughly 40,000 clones in the sample, around 71% are singletons; the top ten hold roughly 3.1%. The sequences come from peripheral blood mononuclear cells (PBMCs), collected at baseline. These receptor sequences come from a human donor with classical Hodgkin lymphoma. The CDR3 runs from the conserved cysteine through the conserved F or W. A D gene is named only where the DNA matches it firmly. Some rows mark clone size as missing; the rest say once, few, many or name a class of expanded clone.

TRBD2	TRBV14	.	TRBJ2-7	TGTGCCAGCAGCCAAGATGGGCGGGGGTGGTACGAGCAGTACTTC	CASSQDGRGWYEQYF
TRBD1	TRBV29-1	.	TRBJ2-7	TGCAGCGTTGAAGACGGGACAGGGGTAACCTACGAGCAGTACTTC	CSVEDGTGVTYEQYF
.	TRBV29-1	.	TRBJ1-2	TGCAGCGTCAGGGACACTTCGGTTAGCTACACCTTC	CSVRDTSVSYTF
TRBD1	TRBV6-5	few	TRBJ1-2	TGTGCCAGCAGCAGCACAGGGGGCGGATTTTATGGCTACACCTTC	CASSSTGGGFYGYTF
.	TRBV4-2	.	TRBJ1-2	TGTGCCAGCAGCCAGCTGGGCAGGGATGGCTACACCTTC	CASSQLGRDGYTF
.	TRBV28	.	TRBJ2-7	TGTGCCAGCAGCCTTAGCGGACTAAGCTCCTACGAGCAGTACTTC	CASSLSGLSSYEQYF
TRBD1	TRBV4-3	.	TRBJ1-5	TGCGCCAGCAGCCCTAAATGGACAGGGGTAAATCAGCCCCAGCATTTT	CASSPKWTGVNQPQHF
TRBD1	TRBV30	.	TRBJ1-5	TGTGCCTGGAGTGTTGGCAGGGGGGGAGGTCAGCCCCAGCATTTT	CAWSVGRGGGQPQHF
TRBD2	TRBV4-2	.	TRBJ2-1	TGTGCCAGCAGCCAAGAAAATAGCGGGAGTTCTTACAATGAGCAGTTCTTC	CASSQENSGSSYNEQFF
TRBD1	TRBV6-6	.	TRBJ2-7	TGTGCCAGCAGTAAACTGGACAGGGGCCGTGGATGGTACTTC	CASSKLDRGRGWYF
.	TRBV30	.	TRBJ2-1	TGTGCCTGGAGTAATATAGCAGCAAATTACAATGAGCAGTTCTTC	CAWSNIAANYNEQFF
.	TRBV2	.	TRBJ2-7	TGTGCCAATTCCGGGACCGGTTTCTACGAGCAGTACTTC	CANSGTGFYEQYF
.	TRBV7-2	many	TRBJ2-2	TGTGCCAGCAGCTTAACCCACACCGGGGAGCTGTTTTTT	CASSLTHTGELFF
TRBD2	TRBV11-2	once	TRBJ2-2	TGTGCCAGCAGCTTAGTTCCCGGGGGGGTTATCGGGGAGCTGTTTTTT	CASSLVPGGVIGELFF
.	TRBV9	.	TRBJ2-2	TGTGCCAGCAGCGTTCTTCAGGGACTCAACACCGGGGAGCTGTTTTTT	CASSVLQGLNTGELFF
TRBD1	TRBV6-1	.	TRBJ1-3	TGTGCCAGCGGGGGAGGGACAGTCTCTGGAAACACCATATATTTT	CASGGGTVSGNTIYF
.	TRBV12-5	.	TRBJ2-1	TGTGCTAGTGGTTTGGTGGGGGGTTCCTACAATGAGCAGTTCTTC	CASGLVGGSYNEQFF
TRBD1	TRBV27	few	TRBJ2-1	TGTGCCAGCAGTTTCGCCACAGGGGGCAATGAGCAGTTCTTC	CASSFATGGNEQFF
TRBD2	TRBV6-5	.	TRBJ2-7	TGTGCCAGCGTAATTAGCGGGAGTGGCGGCGAGCAGTACTTC	CASVISGSGGEQYF
.	TRBV5-4	.	TRBJ2-7	TGTGCCAGCAGCTTTGGGGCCCCCCACGAGCAGTACTTC	CASSFGAPHEQYF
.	TRBV21-1	.	TRBJ2-5	TGTGCCAGCAGCACGAACGGACTAGCGCCAAGGGGAGAGACCCAGTACTTC	CASSTNGLAPRGETQYF
.	TRBV6-5	.	TRBJ2-7	TGTGCCAGCACAGCCGGGTCCTACGAGCAGTACTTC	CASTAGSYEQYF
.	TRBV29-1	.	TRBJ1-1	TGCAGCGTTGAGGGTTGGGGGGACACTGAAGCTTTCTTT	CSVEGWGDTEAFF
TRBD2	TRBV5-4	.	TRBJ2-7	TGTGCCAGCAGCTTAGGGACTAGCGGGAGGGGACGAACCTACGAGCAGTACTTC	CASSLGTSGRGRTYEQYF
.	TRBV30	once	TRBJ2-2	TGTGCCTGGAGTGTAAGGGTGTTGGCGGGGATCACCGGGGAGCTGTTTTTT	CAWSVRVLAGITGELFF
.	TRBV6-1	.	TRBJ2-1	TGTGCCAGCCTCGGGGGCCGGGGTGAGCAGTTCTTC	CASLGGRGEQFF
TRBD1	TRBV9	.	TRBJ1-2	TGTGCCAGCAGCGCACCCCTACACAGGGGGAACTATGGCTACACCTTC	CASSAPLHRGNYGYTF
TRBD2	TRBV29-1	.	TRBJ2-7	TGCAGCGTTGTAGCGGGCTACGAGCAGTACTTC	CSVVAGYEQYF
.	TRBV6-5	.	TRBJ1-1	TGTGCCAGCAGTTACGGACTCGGCACTGAAGCTTTCTTT	CASSYGLGTEAFF
.	TRBV4-3	.	TRBJ2-1	TGCGCCAGCAGCGTAAGAGCGGCAGGGGAAGGCAATGAGCAGTTCTTC	CASSVRAAGEGNEQFF